This T cell receptor beta chain originates from a study of technical replicates of blood from a few donors. Trimming shortened V by 3 bases and J by 0 bases, and 16 bases separated the two germline ends. Looked up from germline, CDR1 is SGHRS and CDR2 is YFSETQ. The length of the CDR3 is 17 residues. Data came from immunoSEQ multiplex PCR; TCRdb stores just in-frame clones and leaves some out. This table holds around 72,000 clones, 95% to 98% found once. The sequenced sample was T cells isolated from PBMCs. This clonotype was sampled from a human donor in good health. This chain connects TRBV5-1 to TRBJ2-1, with D perhaps TRBD1 (6 bases). The CDR3 protein is CASSSTQGRSSYNEQFF. In DNA form, the CDR3 reads TGCGCCAGCAGCTCGACACAGGGACGGAGCTCCTACAATGAGCAGTTCTTC.